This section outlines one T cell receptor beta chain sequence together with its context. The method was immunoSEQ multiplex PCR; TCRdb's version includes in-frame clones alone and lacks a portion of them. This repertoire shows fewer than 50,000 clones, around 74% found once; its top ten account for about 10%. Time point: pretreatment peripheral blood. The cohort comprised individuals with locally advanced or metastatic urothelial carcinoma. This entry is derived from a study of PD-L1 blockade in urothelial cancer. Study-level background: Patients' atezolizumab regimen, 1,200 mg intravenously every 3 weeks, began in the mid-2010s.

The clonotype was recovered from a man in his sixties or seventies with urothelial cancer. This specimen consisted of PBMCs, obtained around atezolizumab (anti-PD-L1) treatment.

The CDR3 sequence: CASSLDVDTSYNEQFF. The CDR3 coding sequence is TGCGCCAGCAGCTTGGACGTGGACACCTCCTACAATGAGCAGTTCTTC. The chain is built from TRBV5-1 and TRBJ2-1, with a weak D call TRBD1 (5 bases). Germline assignment: CDR1 SGHRS and CDR2 YFSETQ. The CDR3 is 16 amino acids. V shed 0 bases and J shed 0 bases, with 10 bases lying between them.